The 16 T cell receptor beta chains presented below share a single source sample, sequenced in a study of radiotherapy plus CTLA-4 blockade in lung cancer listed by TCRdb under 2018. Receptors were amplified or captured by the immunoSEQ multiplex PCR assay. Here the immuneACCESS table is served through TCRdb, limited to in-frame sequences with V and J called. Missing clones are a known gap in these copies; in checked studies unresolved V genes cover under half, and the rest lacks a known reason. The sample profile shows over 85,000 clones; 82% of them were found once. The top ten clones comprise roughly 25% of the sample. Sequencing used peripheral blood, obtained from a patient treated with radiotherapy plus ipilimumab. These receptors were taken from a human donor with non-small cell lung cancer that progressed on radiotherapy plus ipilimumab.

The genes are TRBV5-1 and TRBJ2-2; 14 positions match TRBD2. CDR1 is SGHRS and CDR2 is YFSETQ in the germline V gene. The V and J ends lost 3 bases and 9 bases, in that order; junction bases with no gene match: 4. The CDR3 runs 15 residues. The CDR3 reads CASSWGLAGAWELFF. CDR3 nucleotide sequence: TGCGCCAGCAGCTGGGGACTAGCGGGAGCCTGGGAGCTGTTTTTT.

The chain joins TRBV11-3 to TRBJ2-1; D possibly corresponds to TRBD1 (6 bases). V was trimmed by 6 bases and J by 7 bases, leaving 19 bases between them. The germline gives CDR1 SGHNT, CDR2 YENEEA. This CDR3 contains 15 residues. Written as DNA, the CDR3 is TGTGCCAGCAGTATCAGGGGCCTTTCTTCTAATGAGCAGTTCTTC. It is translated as CASSIRGLSSNEQFF.

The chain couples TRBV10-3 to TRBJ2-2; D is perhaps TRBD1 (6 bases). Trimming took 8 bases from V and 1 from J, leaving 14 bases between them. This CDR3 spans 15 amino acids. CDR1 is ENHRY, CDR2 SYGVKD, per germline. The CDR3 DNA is TGTGCCATCCGACGGGACAATCAGAACACCGGGGAGCTGTTTTTT. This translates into CAIRRDNQNTGELFF.

CDR3 loop: CASSDQWPTDTQYF. The CDR3 DNA follows: TGTGCCAGCAGCGACCAATGGCCCACAGATACGCAGTATTTT. The chain couples TRBV9 to TRBJ2-3, with D unresolved. Germline V lookup: CDR1 SGDLS, CDR2 YYNGEE. Trimming cost V 3 bases and J 2 bases, with 10 bases left between them. This CDR3 is built from 14 residues.

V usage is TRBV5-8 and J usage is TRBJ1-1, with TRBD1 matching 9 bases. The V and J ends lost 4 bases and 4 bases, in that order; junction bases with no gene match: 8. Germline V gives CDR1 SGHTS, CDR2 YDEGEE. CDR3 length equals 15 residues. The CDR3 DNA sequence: TGTGCCAGCAGCCTCACCACAGGGGGCGGCACTGAAGCTTTCTTT. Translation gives CASSLTTGGGTEAFF. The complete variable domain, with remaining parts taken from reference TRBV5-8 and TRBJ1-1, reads EAGVTQSPTHLIKTRGQQATLRCSPISGHTSVYWYQQALGLGLQFLLWYDEGEERNRGNFPPRFSGRQFPNYSSELNVNALELEDSALYLCASSLTTGGGTEAFFGQGTRLTVV.

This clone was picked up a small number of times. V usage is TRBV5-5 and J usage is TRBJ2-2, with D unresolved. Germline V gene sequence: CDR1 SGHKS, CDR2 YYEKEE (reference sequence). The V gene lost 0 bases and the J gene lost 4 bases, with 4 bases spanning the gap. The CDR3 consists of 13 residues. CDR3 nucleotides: TGTGCCAGCAGCTTGGGGCCCACCGGGGAGCTGTTTTTT. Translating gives CASSLGPTGELFF.

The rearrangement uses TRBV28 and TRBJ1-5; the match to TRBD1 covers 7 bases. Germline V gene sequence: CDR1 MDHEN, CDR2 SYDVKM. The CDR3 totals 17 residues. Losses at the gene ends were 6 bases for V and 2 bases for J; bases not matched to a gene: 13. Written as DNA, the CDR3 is TGTGCCAGCAGGCTGAGAGGGTTCGACAGGGGCAATCAGCCCCAGCATTTT. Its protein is CASRLRGFDRGNQPQHF.

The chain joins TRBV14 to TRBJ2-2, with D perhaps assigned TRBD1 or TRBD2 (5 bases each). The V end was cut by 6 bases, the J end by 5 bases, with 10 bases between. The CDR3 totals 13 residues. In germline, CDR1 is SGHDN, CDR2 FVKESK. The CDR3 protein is CASRGVTTGELFF. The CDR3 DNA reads TGTGCCAGCAGGGGGGTTACGACCGGGGAGCTGTTTTTT.

The CDR3 reads CASSLGTADNQPQHF. As DNA, the CDR3 is TGTGCCAGCAGCTTAGGGACAGCGGACAATCAGCCCCAGCATTTT. V is TRBV11-2 and J is TRBJ1-5; possibly TRBD1 for D (6 bases). The CDR3 spans 15 residues. V was trimmed by 1 base and J by 3 bases, leaving 10 bases between them. Germline CDR1 and CDR2: SGHAT and FQNNGV.

The CDR3 nucleotides are TGTGCCAGCAGTACATCACTAGCGGGCTTTACAGATACGCAGTATTTT. This translates into CASSTSLAGFTDTQYF. V is TRBV28 and J is TRBJ2-3, with 9 bases that match TRBD2. With V trimmed by 5 bases and J by 3 bases, 9 bases remained unmatched. The germline V gene encodes CDR1 MDHEN and CDR2 SYDVKM. The CDR3 is 16 residues long.

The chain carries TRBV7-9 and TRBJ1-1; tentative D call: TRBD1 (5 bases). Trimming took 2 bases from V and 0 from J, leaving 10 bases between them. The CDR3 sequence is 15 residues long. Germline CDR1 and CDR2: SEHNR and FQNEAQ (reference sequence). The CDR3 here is CASSLWGSMNTEAFF. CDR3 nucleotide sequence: TGTGCCAGCAGCTTATGGGGGTCCATGAACACTGAAGCTTTCTTT.

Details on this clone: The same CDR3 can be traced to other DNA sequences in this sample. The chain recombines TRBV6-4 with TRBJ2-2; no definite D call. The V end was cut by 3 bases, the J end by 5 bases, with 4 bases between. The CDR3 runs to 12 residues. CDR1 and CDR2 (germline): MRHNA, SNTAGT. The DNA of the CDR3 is TGTGCCAGCAGTGATTTAACCGGGGAGCTGTTTTTT. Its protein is CASSDLTGELFF.

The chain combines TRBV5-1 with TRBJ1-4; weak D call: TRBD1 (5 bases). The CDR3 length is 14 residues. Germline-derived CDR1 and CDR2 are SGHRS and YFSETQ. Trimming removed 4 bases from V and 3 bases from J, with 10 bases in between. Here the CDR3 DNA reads TGCGCCAGCAGCCTGGGACGGGCTAATGAAAAACTGTTTTTT. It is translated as CASSLGRANEKLFF.

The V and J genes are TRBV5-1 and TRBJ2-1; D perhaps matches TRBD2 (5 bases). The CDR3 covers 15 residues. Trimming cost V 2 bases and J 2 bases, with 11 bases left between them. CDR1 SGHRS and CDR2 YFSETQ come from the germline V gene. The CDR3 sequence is CASSFPRDPYNEQFF. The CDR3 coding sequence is TGCGCCAGCAGCTTTCCACGGGATCCCTACAATGAGCAGTTCTTC.

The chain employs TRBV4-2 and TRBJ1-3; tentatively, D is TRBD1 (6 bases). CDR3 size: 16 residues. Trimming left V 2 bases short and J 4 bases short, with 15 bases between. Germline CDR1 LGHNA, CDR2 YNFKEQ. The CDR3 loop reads CASSQRIGTPGNTIYF. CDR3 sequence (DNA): TGTGCCAGCAGCCAACGAATCGGGACACCCGGAAACACCATATATTTT.

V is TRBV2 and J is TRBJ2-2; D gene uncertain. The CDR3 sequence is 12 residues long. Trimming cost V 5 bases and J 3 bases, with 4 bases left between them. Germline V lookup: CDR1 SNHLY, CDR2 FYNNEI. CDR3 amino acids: CASSRDTGELFF. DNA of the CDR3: TGTGCCAGCAGTCGGGACACCGGGGAGCTGTTTTTT. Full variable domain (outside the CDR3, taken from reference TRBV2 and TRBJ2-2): EPEVTQTPSHQVTQMGQEVILRCVPISNHLYFYWYRQILGQKVEFLVSFYNNEISEKSEIFDDQFSVERPDGSNFTLKIRSTKLEDSAMYFCASSRDTGELFFGEGSRLTVL.